The source of this T cell receptor beta chain is a study of blood T cell repertoires in COVID-19. TCRdb's table, derived via immunoSEQ multiplex PCR, lists solely in-frame clones and lacks some. The table has around 300,000 clones, 80% to 90% seen once. The study drew participants aged about 18 to 89 years from 20 to 30 US areas. Assignments of participants to cohorts depended upon their own reported clinical history. Source material: PBMCs or T cells enriched from blood (not recorded which). The TCR sequence derives from a woman aged 18 to 35 who had recovered from COVID-19.

In DNA, the CDR3 is TGTGCCAGCAGCAGAAGGGGCCCATCGGGGACAGGAAAAAATCAGCCCCAGCATTTT. This sequence encodes CASSRRGPSGTGKNQPQHF. The genes are TRBV21-1 and TRBJ1-5; no DNA check was done on the table's D call, TRBD1. TRBV21-1 is a recognized pseudogene. The CDR3 contains 19 residues.